This T cell receptor beta chain appears in the sequencing data of a study of T cell repertoires in cytomegalovirus infection. Background on the study: CMV infection and matching HLA type were both indicated by public TCR beta signatures.

This clonotype was counted many times. The target antigen is unknown. TCRdb reanalysed the reads using MiXCR and keeps one entry per CDR3 protein. The table lists a few hundred thousand distinct CDR3 sequences, around 9.5% of them singletons. The study, taken as a whole, reports: CMV-specific HLA-C-restricted TCR beta clonotypes dominated the ex vivo response. Identification of carriers of CMV plus the relevant HLA was performed using cumulative public TCR beta family frequency.

From germline, CDR1 is SGHTA and CDR2 FQGNSA. Trimming removed 4 bases from V and 2 bases from J, with 9 bases in between. There are 14 residues in the CDR3. The sample consisted of PBMCs. The chain has TRBV7-2 and TRBJ1-5; D not certain. The sequence was collected from a human donor in good health (CMV status not recorded). Some clones in this sample may be carry-over from other donors' samples. CDR3 region: CASSSKTGNQPQHF. For the CDR3, the DNA is TGTGCCAGCAGCTCGAAAACGGGCAATCAGCCCCAGCATTTT.